This TCR beta chain was obtained from a study of shared clonotypes between healthy human individuals. Study results and caveats: Naive CD4 clonotype sharing across several donors was roughly 5%. In contrast to clonotypes shared by all four donors, non-shared clonotypes had lower generation probabilities.

CD8 cells classed as naive were CD45RO-negative and positively selected for CCR7, excluding terminally differentiated effector memory CD45RA+ cells. Germline CDR1 and CDR2: MNHEY and SMNVEV (reference sequence). The CDR3 has 14 residues. The trim removed 5 bases at V and 4 bases at J, leaving 4 bases unmatched. Comments on this clone: Its matching antigen is unknown. This specimen includes other DNA sequences encoding the same CDR3.

Assay used: immunoSEQ multiplex PCR; TCRdb lists only in-frame clones, some missing. This sample has about 2,100,000 clones; 90% to 95% occur once, and the top ten carry about 1.8%. This TCR derives from a man between 18 and 35 years old in good health. Some clones in this sample may be carry-over from other donors' samples. This sequence joins TRBV27 and TRBJ2-7; the match to TRBD2 covers 11 bases. The sequenced sample was naive CD8+ T cells from PBMCs. CDR3 coding DNA: TGTGCCAGCAGTGTACTAGCGGGAGCGTACGAGCAGTACTTC. Protein product: CASSVLAGAYEQYF.